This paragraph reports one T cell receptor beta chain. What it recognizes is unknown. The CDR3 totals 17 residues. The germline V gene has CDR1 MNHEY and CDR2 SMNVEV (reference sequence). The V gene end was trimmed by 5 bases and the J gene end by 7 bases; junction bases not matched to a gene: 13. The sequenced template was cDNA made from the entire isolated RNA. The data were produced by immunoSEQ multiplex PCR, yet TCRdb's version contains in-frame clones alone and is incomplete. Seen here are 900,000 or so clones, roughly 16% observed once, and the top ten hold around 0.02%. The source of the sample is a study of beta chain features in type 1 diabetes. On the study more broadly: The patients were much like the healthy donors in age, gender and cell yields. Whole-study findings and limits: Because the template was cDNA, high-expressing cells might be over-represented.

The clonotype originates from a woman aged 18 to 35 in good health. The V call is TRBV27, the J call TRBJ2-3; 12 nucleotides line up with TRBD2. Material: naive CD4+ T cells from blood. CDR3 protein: CASSPRLVTSGSNTQYF. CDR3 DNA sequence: TGTGCCAGCAGTCCGAGACTCGTGACTAGCGGGAGTAATACGCAGTATTTT.